A single sample is the source of the 21 T cell receptor beta chains below, sequenced in a study of technical replicates of blood from several donors. Only in-frame clones appear in the TCRdb table, and some are missing; sequencing was by immunoSEQ multiplex PCR. Here the sample spans around 72,000 clones, 95% to 98% being singletons. The source material was T cells isolated from PBMCs. These receptors came from a human donor in good health.

V gene TRBV6-4 combines with J gene TRBJ1-1; D ambiguous. CDR1 is MRHNA, CDR2 SNTAGT, per germline. The CDR3 length is 15 residues. Trimming shortened V by 2 bases and J by 1 base, and 11 bases separated the two germline ends. CDR3 residues: CASSDPDLGNTEAFF. DNA for the CDR3: TGTGCCAGCAGTGACCCAGACTTAGGGAACACTGAAGCTTTCTTT.

The chain joins TRBV7-9 to TRBJ2-3; TRBD1 agrees at 7 bases. The CDR3 consists of 14 residues. CDR1 is SEHNR and CDR2 is FQNEAQ in the germline V gene (reference sequence). V lost 3 bases, J lost 1 base, and 1 base stayed unmatched. CDR3 residues: CASSFDRGTDTQYF. CDR3 sequence (DNA): TGTGCCAGCAGCTTCGACAGGGGCACAGATACGCAGTATTTT.

The rearrangement links TRBV4-1 to TRBJ2-7, with a possible D match to TRBD1 (5 bases). V lost 0 bases, J lost 6 bases, and 15 bases lay in between. The CDR3 spans 15 residues. The germline V gene encodes CDR1 MGHRA and CDR2 YSYEKL. The CDR3 reads CASSQDHVRVGEQYF. The CDR3, as DNA: TGCGCCAGCAGCCAAGATCACGTCAGGGTAGGCGAGCAGTACTTC.

V is TRBV29-1 and J is TRBJ2-3, with D possibly being TRBD2 (6 bases). Trimming removed 7 bases from V and 6 bases from J, with 14 bases in between. CDR3 size: 12 residues. Germline-derived CDR1 and CDR2 are SQVTM and ANQGSEA. The CDR3 region has the DNA TGCAGCGCTGAGGAGGGGAGGGATACGCAGTATTTT. Amino acid sequence: CSAEEGRDTQYF.

The rearrangement joins TRBV9 to TRBJ2-7; D is perhaps TRBD1 (6 bases). Trimming took 3 bases from V and 2 from J, leaving 15 bases between them. This CDR3 has 15 amino acids. Germline V lookup: CDR1 SGDLS, CDR2 YYNGEE. CDR3 in DNA: TGTGCCAGCAGCGCCGCAGGGGTACCAACCTACGAGCAGTACTTC. Residues: CASSAAGVPTYEQYF.

The gene calls are TRBV5-6 and TRBJ1-1, with D unclear. Germline assignment: CDR1 SGHDT and CDR2 YYEEEE. Deletions cut 0 bases from V and 7 bases from J, with 7 bases between. The CDR3 is 12 amino acids. This CDR3 reads CASSLGALEAFF. In nucleotides, the CDR3 is TGTGCCAGCAGCTTGGGAGCCCTTGAAGCTTTCTTT.

The V gene is TRBV7-9, the J gene TRBJ2-2; maybe TRBD2 (5 bases). Germline CDR1 SEHNR, CDR2 FQNEAQ (reference sequence). Trimming removed 0 bases from V and 7 bases from J, with 12 bases in between. This CDR3 is built from 15 residues. The CDR3 reads CASSLAGARGGELFF. In DNA form, the CDR3 reads TGTGCCAGCAGCTTAGCGGGAGCGCGTGGCGGGGAGCTGTTTTTT.

The V call is TRBV20-1, the J call TRBJ1-2; D remains ambiguous. The CDR3 spans 10 residues. Germline-derived CDR1 and CDR2 are DFQATT and SNEGSKA (reference sequence). The V end lost 6 bases, the J end lost 8 bases, and 10 bases lay between the germline ends. In DNA, the CDR3 is TGCAGTGCCCCGACGGGAGGCTACACCTTC. Protein sequence: CSAPTGGYTF.

The genes are TRBV5-4 and TRBJ2-5, with TRBD1 matching 7 bases. Germline V lookup: CDR1 SGHNT, CDR2 YYREEE (reference sequence). This CDR3 has 14 amino acids. J was trimmed by 5 bases and V by 3 bases; bases with no gene match: 7. The CDR3 protein is CASSSKTGLETQYF. In DNA, the CDR3 is TGTGCCAGCAGCTCCAAGACAGGGCTGGAGACCCAGTACTTC.

This sequence joins TRBV5-1 and TRBJ1-2, with 7 bases that match TRBD1. The CDR3 length is 15 residues. V trimming: 5 bases; J trimming: 3 bases; junction bases outside the gene matches: 10. CDR1 SGHRS and CDR2 YFSETQ come from the germline V gene. The CDR3 sequence: CASRTGRILHYGYTF. The DNA of the CDR3 is TGCGCCAGCAGGACAGGGCGGATTCTTCACTATGGCTACACCTTC.

The V call is TRBV9, the J call TRBJ2-7; 9 bases agree with TRBD2. This CDR3 is 15 amino acids long. Trimming at V came to 0 bases and at J to 3 bases, leaving 4 bases not matched to a gene. Germline V lookup: CDR1 SGDLS, CDR2 YYNGEE. Written as DNA, the CDR3 is TGTGCCAGCAGCGTAGAATCTAGCGGGATCTACGAGCAGTACTTC. Its translation is CASSVESSGIYEQYF. The complete variable domain, with remaining parts taken from reference TRBV9 and TRBJ2-7, reads DSGVTQTPKHLITATGQRVTLRCSPRSGDLSVYWYQQSLDQGLQFLIQYYNGEERAKGNILERFSAQQFPDLHSELNLSSLELGDSALYFCASSVESSGIYEQYFGPGTRLTVT.

The V gene is TRBV6-5, the J gene TRBJ1-4; a weak D match, TRBD1 (5 bases). This CDR3 comprises 12 residues. Trimming took 5 bases from V and 6 from J, leaving 7 bases between them. CDR1 and CDR2 from the germline V gene are MNHEY and SVGAGI. CDR3 nucleotides: TGTGCCAGCAGTCGCAGGGATGAAAAACTGTTTTTT. Translation: CASSRRDEKLFF.

The V gene is TRBV6-1, the J gene TRBJ2-1; the match to TRBD1 covers 7 bases. Germline loops: CDR1 MNHNS, CDR2 SASEGT. The CDR3 extends over 13 amino acids. V lost 8 bases to trimming and J lost 4 bases; unmatched junction nucleotides: 5. DNA for the CDR3: TGTGCCAGCGAGGGGGCTAGGTACAATGAGCAGTTCTTC. This codes for CASEGARYNEQFF.

The chain employs TRBV30 and TRBJ2-3, with 9 positions matching TRBD2. Germline CDR1 GTSNPN, CDR2 SVGIG (reference sequence). Unmatched junction bases numbered 0, after V lost 4 bases and J lost 1 base. The CDR3 totals 13 residues. The DNA for the CDR3 is TGTGCCTGGACTAGCGGGGGCACAGATACGCAGTATTTT. It yields the protein CAWTSGGTDTQYF.

V and J are TRBV9 and TRBJ1-3, with 9 nucleotides matching TRBD1. The CDR3 loop spans 16 amino acids. With V trimmed by 3 bases and J by 6 bases, 10 bases remained unmatched. Germline V lookup: CDR1 SGDLS, CDR2 YYNGEE. DNA of the CDR3: TGTGCCAGCAGCGGTGCCGGGACAGGGCCGACAAACACCATATATTTT. Translating gives CASSGAGTGPTNTIYF.

The rearrangement joins TRBV9 to TRBJ2-2; 10 bases agree with TRBD1. The germline gives CDR1 SGDLS, CDR2 YYNGEE. The V segment lost 0 bases and the J segment 4 bases; nucleotides outside the gene matches: 3. The CDR3 consists of 16 residues. CDR3 DNA: TGTGCCAGCAGCGTAGGGACAGGGGGACGCACCGGGGAGCTGTTTTTT. Protein product: CASSVGTGGRTGELFF. Full variable domain (outside the CDR3, taken from reference TRBV9 and TRBJ2-2): DSGVTQTPKHLITATGQRVTLRCSPRSGDLSVYWYQQSLDQGLQFLIQYYNGEERAKGNILERFSAQQFPDLHSELNLSSLELGDSALYFCASSVGTGGRTGELFFGEGSRLTVL.

This rearrangement joins TRBV6-1 to TRBJ1-1, with D unclear. The germline V and J ends were trimmed by 10 bases and 8 bases, with 14 bases remaining between them. CDR3 length equals 11 residues. Germline assignment: CDR1 MNHNS and CDR2 SASEGT. The CDR3 reads CATPGLSEAFF. CDR3 DNA sequence: TGTGCCACCCCAGGACTGAGCGAAGCTTTCTTT.

The rearrangement uses TRBV4-2 and TRBJ2-5, with D perhaps TRBD1 (5 bases). V was shortened by 1 base and J by 3 bases, with 12 bases between the two germline ends. The length of the CDR3 is 15 residues. Germline V gives CDR1 LGHNA, CDR2 YNFKEQ. This chain's CDR3 is CASSQAGRAKETQYF. The CDR3 nucleotides are TGTGCCAGCAGCCAAGCAGGCAGGGCCAAAGAGACCCAGTACTTC.

J is TRBJ2-7 and V is TRBV5-1; a possible D gene is TRBD1 (6 bases). The ends were cut back, 4 bases at V and 7 bases at J, with 21 bases in the middle. The CDR3 has 15 amino acids. The germline gives CDR1 SGHRS, CDR2 YFSETQ. CDR3 DNA sequence: TGCGCCAGCAGCGACCCAGAAACAGGGCGTCAAGAGCAGTACTTC. This translates into CASSDPETGRQEQYF.

This chain links TRBV30 with TRBJ1-1, with D perhaps TRBD1 (6 bases). Trimming shortened V by 4 bases and J by 2 bases, and 8 bases separated the two germline ends. The length of the CDR3 is 12 residues. The germline V gene has CDR1 GTSNPN and CDR2 SVGIG (reference sequence). CDR3 in amino acids: CAWIQGNTEAFF. In DNA form, the CDR3 reads TGTGCCTGGATACAGGGAAACACTGAAGCTTTCTTT.

The chain combines TRBV14 with TRBJ1-1, with TRBD1 as a possible D gene (6 bases). Germline V gives CDR1 SGHDN, CDR2 FVKESK. The V end lost 1 base, the J end lost 1 base, and 7 bases lay between the germline ends. The CDR3 covers 14 residues. This CDR3 is CASSQVGGNTEAFF. CDR3 DNA: TGTGCCAGCAGCCAAGTAGGGGGGAACACTGAAGCTTTCTTT.